These T cell receptor beta chains were read from a single sample in a study of CD8+CD57+ T cells in acquired aplastic anemia. One entry per CDR3 protein results from TCRdb running MiXCR on the reads. The table records a few hundred thousand distinct CDR3 sequences, around three fifths of them present only once. Sample: sorted CD4+, CD8+, or CD8+CD57+ T cells (not recorded which) from PBMCs. The receptors were gathered from a human donor with aplastic anemia. CDR3s include the opening cysteine and the closing phenylalanine or tryptophan. The D gene is left open where the match is weak. Clone size appears in some rows only: once, few, many, or a class for an expanded clone.

NA,TRBD2,TRBJ2-3,TRBV7-8,TGTGCCAGCAGCTGGTTAGCGGGGGGGATGGATACGCAGTATTTT,CASSWLAGGMDTQYF
NA,TRBD2,TRBJ2-7,TRBV7-9,TGTGCCAGCAGCTTAGGGCGGGAGAGCTCCTACGAGCAGTACTTC,CASSLGRESSYEQYF
NA,TRBD2,TRBJ2-7,TRBV20-1,TGCAGTGCTCAAGTGACTAGCACGACCTACGAGCAGTACTTC,CSAQVTSTTYEQYF
many,NA,TRBJ2-2,TRBV11-3,TGTGCCAGCAGTCCCAGAGGCCGTAACGGGGAGCTGTTTTTT,CASSPRGRNGELFF
many,TRBD1,TRBJ1-6,TRBV6-1,TGTGCCAGCAGTCAAACCGGGACAGGGGGTCGTTATTCACCCCTCCACTTT,CASSQTGTGGRYSPLHF
many,NA,TRBJ2-1,TRBV9,TGTGCCAGCAGCGTATCTGGTGGGGATGAGCAGTTCTTC,CASSVSGGDEQFF
NA,NA,TRBJ2-5,TRBV10-2,TGCGCCAGCAGTGAGTCGGCGGGCTCAGAGACCCAGTACTTC,CASSESAGSETQYF
NA,NA,TRBJ2-1,TRBV2,TGTGCCAGCAGTGAAGTTCGAGGCGGCAATGAGCAGTTCTTC,CASSEVRGGNEQFF
NA,TRBD2,TRBJ2-1,TRBV27,TGTGCCAGCAGTCTAGCTGTCCGGACTAGCGGGGGGGTAATTGAGCAGTTCTTC,CASSLAVRTSGGVIEQFF
NA,TRBD2,TRBJ2-7,TRBV19,TGTGCCAGTAGTATTCTGGCGGGAGGGCCCTACGAGCAGTACTTC,CASSILAGGPYEQYF
NA,NA,TRBJ1-6,TRBV9,TGTGCCAGCAGCGTAGGGGGGATTTGGTCACCCCTCCACTTT,CASSVGGIWSPLHF
NA,NA,TRBJ2-7,TRBV29-1,TGCAGCTGCTTCGGGGGTGAGTCCTACGAGCAGTACTTC,CSCFGGESYEQYF
many,NA,TRBJ1-2,TRBV2,TGTGCCCTCGGAACGGGCTTCGGCTACACCTTC,CALGTGFGYTF
NA,NA,TRBJ2-7,TRBV7-8,TGTGCCAGCAGCTTAGATCCGGGGCTCTACGAGCAGTACTTC,CASSLDPGLYEQYF
NA,TRBD1,TRBJ1-1,TRBV19,TGTGCCAGTGAGGTCCGACAGGGGAGGGGCGCTGAAGCTTTCTTT,CASEVRQGRGAEAFF
NA,NA,TRBJ2-7,TRBV29-1,TGCAGCGTTGAGGACTACCGAAGCTACGAGCAGTACTTC,CSVEDYRSYEQYF
few,NA,TRBJ1-6,TRBV19,TGCGCCAGTAGCCAGATGGGGCGCAATCCACCCCTCCACTTT,CASSQMGRNPPLHF
NA,NA,TRBJ2-6,TRBV20-1,TGCAGTGCTAGAGGGGGCACTTTCTCTGGGGCCAACGTCCTGACTTTC,CSARGGTFSGANVLTF
NA,NA,TRBJ1-6,TRBV7-9,TGTGCCAGCAGCGATCGGGTGCTCCACTTT,CASSDRVLHF
many,NA,TRBJ2-7,TRBV9,TGTGCCAGCAGCGTAACAGCCGGGACAACCTACGAGCAGTACTTC,CASSVTAGTTYEQYF
NA,TRBD2,TRBJ2-5,TRBV24-1,TGTGCCACCAGTGATCCTAGCGGGGGCCACCAGTACTTC,CATSDPSGGHQYF
NA,TRBD1,TRBJ2-3,TRBV7-9,TGTGCCAGCAGCTTCAGGGGGCGAAACACAGATACGCAGTATTTT,CASSFRGRNTDTQYF
NA,TRBD2,TRBJ2-7,TRBV7-2,TGTGCCAGCAGCCCGAGGTGGGGAGGGCGCGAGCAGTACTTC,CASSPRWGGREQYF
NA,NA,TRBJ2-3,TRBV7-8,TGTGCCAGCAGCTTAGACTACGGCACAGATACGCAGTATTTT,CASSLDYGTDTQYF
once,NA,TRBJ2-7,TRBV19,TGTGCCAGTAGCCAGGAAGGGAGCTCCTACGAGCAGTACTTC,CASSQEGSSYEQYF
NA,TRBD1,TRBJ1-6,TRBV25-1,TGTGCCAGCAGTGAGTCGGGACAGCCTAATTCACCCCTCCACTTT,CASSESGQPNSPLHF
once,TRBD2,TRBJ2-3,TRBV12-3/TRBV12-4,TGTGCCAGCACCCGGCTAGCGGGCACAGATACGCAGTATTTT,CASTRLAGTDTQYF
NA,TRBD1,TRBJ1-2,TRBV24-1,TGTGCCACCAGTGATTCCGGGACAGCCATCTATGGCTACACCTTC,CATSDSGTAIYGYTF
many,NA,TRBJ2-2,TRBV5-1,TGCGCCAGCACCTCTAGCGAAAAGAACACCGGGGAGCTGTTTTTT,CASTSSEKNTGELFF
few,NA,TRBJ2-7,TRBV19,TGTGCCAGTAGTAACGTCAGAGATTACTACGAGCAGTACTTC,CASSNVRDYYEQYF
many,TRBD2,TRBJ2-3,TRBV4-1,TGCGCCAGCAGCCTCCGACTAGCGGACACAGATACGCAGTATTTT,CASSLRLADTDTQYF
NA,TRBD2,TRBJ2-3,TRBV20-1,TGCAGTGCGCCGGATCCCCCCGTTAGCGGGACGCGGGGCACAGATACGCAGTATTTT,CSAPDPPVSGTRGTDTQYF
NA,NA,TRBJ1-2,TRBV7-9,TGTGCCAGCAGCTTAGGCGGCATTTTCTATGGCTACACCTTC,CASSLGGIFYGYTF
NA,TRBD2,TRBJ2-1,TRBV15,TGTGCCACCAGCCCTGGGCTAGCGGGGACCTCCTACAATGAGCAGTTCTTC,CATSPGLAGTSYNEQFF
few,NA,TRBJ1-2,TRBV29-1,TGCAGCGTTGTCCAACCTCAGCTGGGCGGCTACACCTTC,CSVVQPQLGGYTF
NA,TRBD2,TRBJ2-7,TRBV2,TGTGCCAGCATCCCCTCGGGGAGGGTCTACGAGCAGTACTTC,CASIPSGRVYEQYF
many,NA,TRBJ1-3,TRBV2,TGTGCCAGCAGTGGCCTAGGGGACTCTGGAAACACCATATATTTT,CASSGLGDSGNTIYF
NA,NA,TRBJ1-1,TRBV7-2,TGTGCCAGCAGCCCCCTGACAGAGAACACTGAAGCTTTCTTT,CASSPLTENTEAFF
NA,NA,TRBJ2-4,TRBV6-5,TGTGCCAGCAGTTACTCGATTCGAGCCCTCTCCCCCTCAGGAGCCAAAAACATTCAGTACTTC,CASSYSIRALSPSGAKNIQYF
many,NA,TRBJ2-7,TRBV2,TGTGCCAGCAGCCCTGTGGCCGCCGAGCAGTACTTC,CASSPVAAEQYF
once,NA,TRBJ2-3,TRBV11-3,TGTGCCAGCAGCTTAGCCCGGGACACAGATACGCAGTATTTT,CASSLARDTDTQYF
NA,TRBD2,TRBJ2-7,TRBV5-1,TGCGCCAGCAGAATTTCGGGGGGGGTCCGCGAGCAGTACTTC,CASRISGGVREQYF
NA,NA,TRBJ2-7,TRBV9,TGTGCCAGCAGCTCCATACAGGGCTACGAGCAGTACTTC,CASSSIQGYEQYF
NA,NA,TRBJ1-2,TRBV7-3,TGTGCCAGCACTTATGGCTGGGGAGGCTACACCTTC,CASTYGWGGYTF
NA,NA,TRBJ1-5,TRBV7-7,TGTGCCAGCAGCATCTCTAGCGACTACAGGAAGCCCCAGCATTTT,CASSISSDYRKPQHF
once,TRBD2,TRBJ2-1,TRBV7-9,TGTGCCAGCAGCCTAATTAGGACTAGCGGGAGTATTGCCCCGGCCTACAATGAGCAGTTCTTC,CASSLIRTSGSIAPAYNEQFF
NA,NA,TRBJ1-2,TRBV11-1,TGTGCCAGCAGCCTCGCTGAGGGTGTCTATGGCTACACCTTC,CASSLAEGVYGYTF
many,TRBD1,TRBJ1-5,TRBV7-8,TGTGCCAGCAGCCTGACAGGACAGGGGGCATATCAGCCCCAGCATTTT,CASSLTGQGAYQPQHF
many,NA,TRBJ2-2,TRBV18,TGTGCCAGCAGCTTGCGGGGAAACACCGGGGAGCTGTTTTTT,CASSLRGNTGELFF
NA,TRBD1,TRBJ2-7,TRBV24-1,TGTGCCACGGGACAGGGGGAATGGGGCGAGCAGTACTTC,CATGQGEWGEQYF
NA,TRBD2,TRBJ2-1,TRBV7-6,TGTGCCAGCAGCTTTGCGGGAGGTCATGACAATGAGCAGTTCTTC,CASSFAGGHDNEQFF